These T cell receptor beta chains were read from a single sample in a study of shared clonotypes between healthy human individuals. Sequenced by immunoSEQ multiplex PCR; TCRdb stores in-frame clones only, minus some. The sample shows 650,000 to 800,000 clones, around 92% of them seen only once. Sequenced input: naive CD8+ T cells sorted from blood. All receptors come from a man aged 25 to 45 in good health. The CDR3 runs from the conserved cysteine through the conserved F or W. A D gene is named only where the DNA matches it firmly. Rows give clone size only sometimes, using once, few, many, or a class for an expanded clone.

clone_size: .
d_call: .
j_call: TRBJ1-1
v_call: TRBV5-5
cdr3_aa: CASSLDLLGASDTEAFF
cdr3_nt: TGTGCCAGCAGCTTGGACCTTCTAGGGGCGTCGGACACTGAAGCTTTCTTT

clone_size: .
d_call: .
j_call: TRBJ1-4
v_call: TRBV6-1
cdr3_aa: CASSVQGGANEKLFF
cdr3_nt: TGTGCCAGCAGTGTCCAGGGTGGGGCTAATGAAAAACTGTTTTTT

clone_size: .
d_call: TRBD2
j_call: TRBJ2-1
v_call: TRBV9
cdr3_aa: CASNARGVNEQFF
cdr3_nt: TGTGCCAGCAACGCCCGGGGGGTGAATGAGCAGTTCTTC

clone_size: .
d_call: .
j_call: TRBJ2-2
v_call: TRBV7-9
cdr3_aa: CASSPVMSGFDTGELFF
cdr3_nt: TGTGCCAGCAGCCCAGTTATGTCAGGGTTCGACACCGGGGAGCTGTTTTTT

clone_size: .
d_call: .
j_call: TRBJ1-5
v_call: TRBV15
cdr3_aa: CATSRTREIFSNQPQHF
cdr3_nt: TGTGCCACCAGCAGGACCCGGGAGATTTTTAGCAATCAGCCCCAGCATTTT

clone_size: .
d_call: .
j_call: TRBJ2-3
v_call: TRBV28
cdr3_aa: CASSLTIAVNTDTQYF
cdr3_nt: TGTGCCAGCAGTCTCACCATAGCGGTAAACACAGATACGCAGTATTTT

clone_size: .
d_call: TRBD1
j_call: TRBJ1-2
v_call: TRBV7-2
cdr3_aa: CASSSLDRGQYGYTF
cdr3_nt: TGTGCCAGCAGCTCTCTGGACAGGGGTCAGTATGGCTACACCTTC

clone_size: .
d_call: TRBD1
j_call: TRBJ2-2
v_call: TRBV7-3
cdr3_aa: CASSPLVGQGANGELFF
cdr3_nt: TGTGCCAGCAGCCCCCTTGTGGGGCAGGGGGCGAACGGGGAGCTGTTTTTT

clone_size: once
d_call: .
j_call: TRBJ1-2
v_call: TRBV28
cdr3_aa: CASRKTGLGGYTF
cdr3_nt: TGTGCCAGCAGAAAGACCGGCTTAGGTGGCTACACCTTC

clone_size: .
d_call: TRBD1
j_call: TRBJ2-2
v_call: TRBV10-1
cdr3_aa: CASSNRDRGQSPNTGELFF
cdr3_nt: TGCGCCAGCAGTAACCGGGACAGGGGGCAATCCCCGAACACCGGGGAGCTGTTTTTT

clone_size: .
d_call: .
j_call: TRBJ2-7
v_call: TRBV29-1
cdr3_aa: CSVVPDRRTYEQYF
cdr3_nt: TGCAGCGTTGTCCCTGACAGGAGAACCTACGAGCAGTACTTC

clone_size: .
d_call: TRBD1
j_call: TRBJ2-7
v_call: TRBV29-1
cdr3_aa: CSAGQGMGSYEQYF
cdr3_nt: TGCAGCGCGGGACAGGGGATGGGCAGCTACGAGCAGTACTTC

clone_size: once
d_call: .
j_call: TRBJ2-3
v_call: TRBV11-2
cdr3_aa: CASSLVEGLAATDTQYF
cdr3_nt: TGTGCCAGCAGCTTAGTGGAAGGGCTAGCCGCCACAGATACGCAGTATTTT

clone_size: .
d_call: TRBD1
j_call: TRBJ2-3
v_call: TRBV2
cdr3_aa: CASRWALDRVELDTQYF
cdr3_nt: TGTGCCAGCAGGTGGGCCCTGGACAGGGTGGAGTTGGATACGCAGTATTTT

clone_size: .
d_call: TRBD1
j_call: TRBJ2-7
v_call: TRBV7-6
cdr3_aa: CASSLWTGNEQYF
cdr3_nt: TGTGCCAGCAGCTTATGGACAGGGAACGAGCAGTACTTC

clone_size: once
d_call: .
j_call: TRBJ2-2
v_call: TRBV19
cdr3_aa: CASSEFRSGELFF
cdr3_nt: TGTGCCAGTTCAGAGTTCCGATCCGGGGAGCTGTTTTTT

clone_size: .
d_call: TRBD1
j_call: TRBJ2-7
v_call: TRBV10-3
cdr3_aa: CAISEGGSAYEQYF
cdr3_nt: TGTGCCATCAGTGAAGGGGGCAGTGCCTACGAGCAGTACTTC

clone_size: .
d_call: TRBD1
j_call: TRBJ2-3
v_call: TRBV18
cdr3_aa: CASSPLASGTGESMQYF
cdr3_nt: TGTGCCAGCTCACCTCTAGCCTCCGGGACAGGCGAATCCATGCAGTATTTT

clone_size: once
d_call: .
j_call: TRBJ2-1
v_call: TRBV19
cdr3_aa: CASSMGWLGREDNEQFF
cdr3_nt: TGTGCCAGTAGTATGGGATGGCTGGGAAGGGAAGACAATGAGCAGTTCTTC

clone_size: .
d_call: .
j_call: TRBJ1-2
v_call: TRBV7-2
cdr3_aa: CASSLVTLTMGYTF
cdr3_nt: TGTGCCAGCAGCTTAGTAACCCTAACTATGGGCTACACCTTC

clone_size: .
d_call: TRBD1
j_call: TRBJ1-1
v_call: TRBV30
cdr3_aa: CACKDREAMNTEAFF
cdr3_nt: TGTGCCTGCAAAGACAGGGAGGCCATGAACACTGAAGCTTTCTTT

clone_size: .
d_call: .
j_call: TRBJ2-3
v_call: TRBV4-1
cdr3_aa: CASSRLGGASTDTQYF
cdr3_nt: TGCGCCAGCAGCCGCTTAGGGGGGGCTAGCACAGATACGCAGTATTTT

clone_size: .
d_call: TRBD2
j_call: TRBJ2-1
v_call: TRBV28
cdr3_aa: CASTIGTSVDNEQFF
cdr3_nt: TGTGCCAGTACGATTGGGACTAGCGTCGACAATGAGCAGTTCTTC

clone_size: .
d_call: .
j_call: TRBJ2-1
v_call: TRBV5-5
cdr3_aa: CASSLLADEQFF
cdr3_nt: TGTGCCAGCAGCTTGTTAGCGGATGAGCAGTTCTTC

clone_size: .
d_call: .
j_call: TRBJ1-1
v_call: TRBV5-4
cdr3_aa: CASSSSTVMNTEAFF
cdr3_nt: TGTGCCAGCAGCTCGTCGACAGTCATGAACACTGAAGCTTTCTTT

clone_size: .
d_call: .
j_call: TRBJ1-1
v_call: TRBV11-2
cdr3_aa: CASSFADWNTEAFF
cdr3_nt: TGTGCCAGCAGCTTTGCGGACTGGAACACTGAAGCTTTCTTT

clone_size: .
d_call: .
j_call: TRBJ2-3
v_call: TRBV9
cdr3_aa: CASTSDGSTDTQYF
cdr3_nt: TGTGCCAGCACCAGTGACGGGAGCACAGATACGCAGTATTTT

clone_size: .
d_call: TRBD2
j_call: TRBJ2-1
v_call: TRBV7-2
cdr3_aa: CASSPSGNGNEQFF
cdr3_nt: TGTGCCAGCAGCCCCAGCGGGAACGGGAATGAGCAGTTCTTC

clone_size: .
d_call: .
j_call: TRBJ2-1
v_call: TRBV29-1
cdr3_aa: CSGTRKDYNEQFF
cdr3_nt: TGCAGCGGTACACGGAAGGATTACAATGAGCAGTTCTTC

clone_size: once
d_call: TRBD1
j_call: TRBJ2-3
v_call: TRBV19
cdr3_aa: CASNLDRDDTQYF
cdr3_nt: TGTGCCAGTAATCTCGACAGGGACGATACGCAGTATTTT

clone_size: .
d_call: TRBD1
j_call: TRBJ2-3
v_call: TRBV7-9
cdr3_aa: CASSITGARDTQYF
cdr3_nt: TGTGCCAGCAGCATAACAGGGGCGCGGGATACGCAGTATTTT

clone_size: .
d_call: .
j_call: TRBJ2-1
v_call: TRBV13
cdr3_aa: CASSFLGGLIYNEQFF
cdr3_nt: TGTGCCAGCAGCTTTCTCGGGGGACTTATCTACAATGAGCAGTTCTTC

clone_size: .
d_call: TRBD1
j_call: TRBJ1-2
v_call: TRBV13
cdr3_aa: CASSLRGQNYGYTF
cdr3_nt: TGTGCCAGCAGCTTACGGGGACAGAACTATGGCTACACCTTC

clone_size: .
d_call: TRBD1
j_call: TRBJ1-4
v_call: TRBV7-9
cdr3_aa: CASSLFTGQGFEKLFF
cdr3_nt: TGTGCCAGCAGCTTATTCACGGGACAGGGGTTTGAAAAACTGTTTTTT

clone_size: .
d_call: .
j_call: TRBJ2-7
v_call: TRBV28
cdr3_aa: CASGLVSGTSYEQYF
cdr3_nt: TGTGCCAGCGGCTTGGTCAGTGGAACATCCTACGAGCAGTACTTC

clone_size: once
d_call: .
j_call: TRBJ2-5
v_call: TRBV29-1
cdr3_aa: CSVYPMQGPSSVETQYF
cdr3_nt: TGCAGCGTTTACCCCATGCAGGGACCCAGTAGTGTAGAGACCCAGTACTTC

clone_size: .
d_call: TRBD2
j_call: TRBJ2-1
v_call: TRBV6-1
cdr3_aa: CASSEVLAGLEQFF
cdr3_nt: TGTGCCAGCAGTGAAGTACTAGCGGGCCTTGAGCAGTTCTTC

clone_size: .
d_call: TRBD2
j_call: TRBJ2-5
v_call: TRBV7-9
cdr3_aa: CASSGLAGDVETQYF
cdr3_nt: TGTGCCAGCAGTGGACTAGCGGGAGATGTGGAGACCCAGTACTTC

clone_size: .
d_call: TRBD2
j_call: TRBJ2-1
v_call: TRBV15
cdr3_aa: CATSRAASGHNEQFF
cdr3_nt: TGTGCCACCAGCAGAGCGGCTAGCGGGCACAATGAGCAGTTCTTC

clone_size: .
d_call: .
j_call: TRBJ1-1
v_call: TRBV30
cdr3_aa: CAWRYQGWTEAFF
cdr3_nt: TGTGCCTGGAGATACCAGGGATGGACTGAAGCTTTCTTT

clone_size: .
d_call: TRBD1
j_call: TRBJ2-3
v_call: TRBV7-7
cdr3_aa: CASSLSVTGGTDTQYF
cdr3_nt: TGTGCTAGCAGCTTATCGGTGACAGGGGGTACAGATACGCAGTATTTT

clone_size: once
d_call: .
j_call: TRBJ2-7
v_call: TRBV27
cdr3_aa: CASSFGRPAEQYF
cdr3_nt: TGTGCCAGCAGTTTCGGCCGGCCCGCCGAGCAGTACTTC

clone_size: .
d_call: TRBD2
j_call: TRBJ2-7
v_call: TRBV7-9
cdr3_aa: CASSRSGHEQYF
cdr3_nt: TGTGCCAGCAGCCGTAGCGGGCACGAGCAGTACTTC

clone_size: .
d_call: .
j_call: TRBJ1-2
v_call: TRBV5-1
cdr3_aa: CASSSGLANYGYTF
cdr3_nt: TGCGCCAGCAGCTCGGGACTCGCTAACTATGGCTACACCTTC

clone_size: .
d_call: TRBD2
j_call: TRBJ2-2
v_call: TRBV27
cdr3_aa: CASSLEGLAGVTGELFF
cdr3_nt: TGTGCCAGCAGTTTAGAGGGACTAGCGGGAGTCACCGGGGAGCTGTTTTTT

clone_size: .
d_call: .
j_call: TRBJ2-1
v_call: TRBV7-3
cdr3_aa: CASSLAVVVRNEQFF
cdr3_nt: TGTGCCAGCAGCTTAGCGGTGGTAGTCCGGAATGAGCAGTTCTTC

clone_size: few
d_call: .
j_call: TRBJ2-1
v_call: TRBV4-1
cdr3_aa: CASKGNNEQFF
cdr3_nt: TGCGCCAGCAAGGGAAACAATGAGCAGTTCTTC

clone_size: .
d_call: .
j_call: TRBJ1-3
v_call: TRBV10-3
cdr3_aa: CAIRESGVGNTIYF
cdr3_nt: TGTGCCATCAGGGAATCAGGGGTCGGAAACACCATATATTTT

clone_size: .
d_call: .
j_call: TRBJ1-2
v_call: TRBV7-9
cdr3_aa: CASSLVTPANNYGYTF
cdr3_nt: TGTGCCAGCAGCTTAGTCACGCCAGCGAATAACTATGGCTACACCTTC

clone_size: .
d_call: .
j_call: TRBJ2-1
v_call: TRBV19
cdr3_aa: CASSQLALPADEQFF
cdr3_nt: TGTGCCAGTAGTCAACTGGCGCTACCGGCCGATGAGCAGTTCTTC

clone_size: .
d_call: .
j_call: TRBJ2-6
v_call: TRBV27
cdr3_aa: CASTLGSSGANVLTF
cdr3_nt: TGTGCCAGCACCCTGGGGAGCTCTGGGGCCAACGTCCTGACTTTC

clone_size: .
d_call: TRBD1
j_call: TRBJ2-5
v_call: TRBV14
cdr3_aa: CASSLRTGRETQYF
cdr3_nt: TGTGCCAGCAGCCTCCGGACAGGGCGGGAGACCCAGTACTTC

clone_size: .
d_call: .
j_call: TRBJ2-5
v_call: TRBV18
cdr3_aa: CASSPKRQAQETQYF
cdr3_nt: TGTGCCAGCTCACCAAAGAGGCAGGCTCAAGAGACCCAGTACTTC

clone_size: .
d_call: TRBD1
j_call: TRBJ2-7
v_call: TRBV6-1
cdr3_aa: CASAHLGQGPYEQYF
cdr3_nt: TGTGCCAGCGCCCATTTGGGACAGGGGCCCTACGAGCAGTACTTC

clone_size: .
d_call: TRBD2
j_call: TRBJ2-1
v_call: TRBV7-9
cdr3_aa: CASSWTSLGHKRQFF
cdr3_nt: TGTGCCAGCAGCTGGACTAGTCTAGGCCATAAACGGCAGTTCTTC

clone_size: .
d_call: TRBD1
j_call: TRBJ2-2
v_call: TRBV19
cdr3_aa: CASSWGQGNTGELFF
cdr3_nt: TGTGCCAGTAGTTGGGGACAGGGGAACACCGGGGAGCTGTTTTTT

clone_size: .
d_call: .
j_call: TRBJ2-7
v_call: TRBV2
cdr3_aa: CASSEGRESYEQYF
cdr3_nt: TGTGCCAGCAGTGAAGGGAGGGAGTCCTACGAGCAGTACTTC

clone_size: .
d_call: .
j_call: TRBJ2-3
v_call: TRBV15
cdr3_aa: CATSGLGGTDTQYF
cdr3_nt: TGTGCCACCAGCGGCCTGGGCGGCACAGATACGCAGTATTTT

clone_size: .
d_call: TRBD1
j_call: TRBJ2-7
v_call: TRBV14
cdr3_aa: CASRLEGQGYEQYF
cdr3_nt: TGTGCCAGCAGGCTGGAGGGACAGGGCTACGAGCAGTACTTC